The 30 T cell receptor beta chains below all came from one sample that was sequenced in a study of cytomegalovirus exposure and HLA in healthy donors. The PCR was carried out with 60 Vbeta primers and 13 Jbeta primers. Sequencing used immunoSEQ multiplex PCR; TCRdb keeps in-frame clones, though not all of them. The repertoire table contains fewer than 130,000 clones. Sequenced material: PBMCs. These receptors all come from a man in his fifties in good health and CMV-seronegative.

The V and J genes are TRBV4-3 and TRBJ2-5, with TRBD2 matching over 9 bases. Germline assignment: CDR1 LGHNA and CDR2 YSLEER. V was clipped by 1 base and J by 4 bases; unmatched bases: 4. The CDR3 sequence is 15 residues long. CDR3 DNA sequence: TGCGCCAGCAGCCAAGGGCGGGGGGGGTTAGAGACCCAGTACTTC. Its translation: CASSQGRGGLETQYF.

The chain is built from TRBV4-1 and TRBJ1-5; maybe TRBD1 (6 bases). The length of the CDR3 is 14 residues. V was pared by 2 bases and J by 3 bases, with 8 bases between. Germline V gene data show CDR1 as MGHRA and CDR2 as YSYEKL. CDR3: CASSQTGYNQPQHF. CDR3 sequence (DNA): TGCGCCAGCAGCCAAACAGGGTACAATCAGCCCCAGCATTTT.

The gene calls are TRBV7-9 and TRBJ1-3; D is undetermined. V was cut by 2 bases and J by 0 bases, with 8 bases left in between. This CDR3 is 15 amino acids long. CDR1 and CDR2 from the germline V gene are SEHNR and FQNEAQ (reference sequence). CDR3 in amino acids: CASSLPGSSGNTIYF. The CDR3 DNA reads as TGTGCCAGCAGCTTACCAGGATCCTCTGGAAACACCATATATTTT.

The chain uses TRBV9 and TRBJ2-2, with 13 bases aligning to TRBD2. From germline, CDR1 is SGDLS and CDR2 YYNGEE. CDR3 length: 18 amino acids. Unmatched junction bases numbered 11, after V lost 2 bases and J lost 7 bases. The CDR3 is CASSVTGLAGVSGGELFF. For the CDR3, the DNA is TGTGCCAGCAGCGTTACAGGACTAGCGGGAGTATCTGGCGGGGAGCTGTTTTTT.

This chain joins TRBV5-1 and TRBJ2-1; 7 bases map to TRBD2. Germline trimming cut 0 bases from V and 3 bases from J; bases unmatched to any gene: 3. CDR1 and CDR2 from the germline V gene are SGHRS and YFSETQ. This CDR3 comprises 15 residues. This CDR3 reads CASSLGLADYNEQFF. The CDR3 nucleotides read TGCGCCAGCAGCTTGGGGCTAGCGGACTACAATGAGCAGTTCTTC.

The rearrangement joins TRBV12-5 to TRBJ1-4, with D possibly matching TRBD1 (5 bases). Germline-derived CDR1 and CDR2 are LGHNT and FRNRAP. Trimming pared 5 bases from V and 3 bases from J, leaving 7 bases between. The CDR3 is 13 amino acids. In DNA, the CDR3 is TGTGCTAGTGGTCGACAGCCTAATGAAAAACTGTTTTTT. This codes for CASGRQPNEKLFF.

The CDR3 region has the DNA TGTGCCAGTAGTGCTCGACTTTCTACCGGGGAGCTGTTTTTT. It encodes CASSARLSTGELFF. The chain uses TRBV19 and TRBJ2-2; D remains unclear. The CDR3 runs to 14 residues. The V and J ends lost 5 bases and 5 bases respectively, with 12 bases between them. In germline, CDR1 is LNHDA, CDR2 SQIVND (reference sequence).

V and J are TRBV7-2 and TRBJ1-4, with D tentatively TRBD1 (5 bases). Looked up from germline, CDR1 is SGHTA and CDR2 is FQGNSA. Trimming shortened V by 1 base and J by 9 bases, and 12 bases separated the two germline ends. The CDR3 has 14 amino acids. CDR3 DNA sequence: TGTGCCAGCAGCTTAGACAGGCCTCTTAAAAAACTGTTTTTT. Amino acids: CASSLDRPLKKLFF.

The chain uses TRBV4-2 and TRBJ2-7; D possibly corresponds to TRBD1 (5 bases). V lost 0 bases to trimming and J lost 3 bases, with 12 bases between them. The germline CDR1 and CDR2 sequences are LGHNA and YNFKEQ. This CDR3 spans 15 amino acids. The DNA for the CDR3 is TGTGCCAGCAGCCAAGAGGAAGGGGCCTTCTACGAGCAGTACTTC. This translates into CASSQEEGAFYEQYF.

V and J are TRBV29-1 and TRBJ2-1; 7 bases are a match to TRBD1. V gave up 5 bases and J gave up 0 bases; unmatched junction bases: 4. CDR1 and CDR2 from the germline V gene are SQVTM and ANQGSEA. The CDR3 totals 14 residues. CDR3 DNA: TGCAGCGTTACAGGGGTGAGCTCCTACAATGAGCAGTTCTTC. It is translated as CSVTGVSSYNEQFF.

The CDR3 region has the DNA TGTGCCAGCAGCCGACAGGGAAGGAAAGAGACCCAGTACTTC. Residues: CASSRQGRKETQYF. The chain combines TRBV5-4 with TRBJ2-5; 7 bases align to TRBD1. Losses at the gene ends were 4 bases for V and 3 bases for J; bases not matched to a gene: 6. The CDR3 contains 14 residues. The germline V gene encodes CDR1 SGHNT and CDR2 YYREEE (reference sequence).

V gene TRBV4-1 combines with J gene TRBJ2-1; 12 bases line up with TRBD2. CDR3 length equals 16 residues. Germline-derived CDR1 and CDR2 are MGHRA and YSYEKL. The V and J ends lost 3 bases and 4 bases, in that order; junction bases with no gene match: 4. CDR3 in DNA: TGCGCCAGCAGCCAGGGCGGGACTAGCGGGTACAATGAGCAGTTCTTC. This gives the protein CASSQGGTSGYNEQFF.

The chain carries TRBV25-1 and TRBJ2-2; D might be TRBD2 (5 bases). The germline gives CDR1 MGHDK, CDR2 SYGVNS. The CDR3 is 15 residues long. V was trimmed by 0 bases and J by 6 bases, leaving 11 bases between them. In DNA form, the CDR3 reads TGTGCCAGCAGTGAATATATCGGGGAAGCCGGGGAGCTGTTTTTT. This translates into CASSEYIGEAGELFF.

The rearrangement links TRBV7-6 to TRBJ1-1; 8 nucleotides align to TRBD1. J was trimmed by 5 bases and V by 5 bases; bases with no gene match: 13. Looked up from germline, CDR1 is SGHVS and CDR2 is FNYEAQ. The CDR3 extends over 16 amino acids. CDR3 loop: CASSHTAGGAGTEAFF. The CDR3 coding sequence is TGTGCCAGCAGCCACACTGCAGGGGGCGCGGGTACTGAAGCTTTCTTT.

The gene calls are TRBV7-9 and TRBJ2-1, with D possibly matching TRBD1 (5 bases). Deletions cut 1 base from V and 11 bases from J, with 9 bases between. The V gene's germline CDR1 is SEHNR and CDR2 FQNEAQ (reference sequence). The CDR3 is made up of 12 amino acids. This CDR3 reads CASSLGQGKQFF. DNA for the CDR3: TGTGCCAGCAGCTTAGGGCAGGGCAAGCAGTTCTTC.

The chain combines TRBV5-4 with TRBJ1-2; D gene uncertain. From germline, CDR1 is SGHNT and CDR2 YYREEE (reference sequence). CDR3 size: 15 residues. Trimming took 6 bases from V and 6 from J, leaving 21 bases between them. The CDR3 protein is CASNPGLGEGHGYTF. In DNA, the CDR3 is TGTGCCAGCAATCCTGGACTGGGAGAGGGTCATGGCTACACCTTC. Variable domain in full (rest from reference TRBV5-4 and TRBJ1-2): ETGVTQSPTHLIKTRGQQVTLRCSSQSGHNTVSWYQQALGQGPQFIFQYYREEENGRGNFPPRFSGLQFPNYSSELNVNALELDDSALYLCASNPGLGEGHGYTFGSGTRLTVV.

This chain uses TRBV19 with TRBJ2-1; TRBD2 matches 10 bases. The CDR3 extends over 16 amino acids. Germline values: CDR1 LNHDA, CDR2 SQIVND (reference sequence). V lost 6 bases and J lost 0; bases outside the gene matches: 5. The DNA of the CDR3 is TGTGCCAGTAGGCTAGCGGGGGCCAGCTCCTACAATGAGCAGTTCTTC. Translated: CASRLAGASSYNEQFF.

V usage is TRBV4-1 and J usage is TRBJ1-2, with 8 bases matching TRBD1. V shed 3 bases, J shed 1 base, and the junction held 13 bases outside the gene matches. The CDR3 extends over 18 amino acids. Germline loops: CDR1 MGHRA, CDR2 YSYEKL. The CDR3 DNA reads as TGCGCCAGCAGCCATGGACAGGGACAGAGATACCTTAACTATGGCTACACCTTC. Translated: CASSHGQGQRYLNYGYTF.

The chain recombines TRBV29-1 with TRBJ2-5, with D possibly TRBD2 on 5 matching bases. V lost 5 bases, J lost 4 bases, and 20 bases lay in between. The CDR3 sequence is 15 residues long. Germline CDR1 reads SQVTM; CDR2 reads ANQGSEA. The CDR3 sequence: CSVREPTVEGETQYF. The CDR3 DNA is TGCAGCGTTCGGGAACCGACGGTAGAGGGAGAGACCCAGTACTTC.

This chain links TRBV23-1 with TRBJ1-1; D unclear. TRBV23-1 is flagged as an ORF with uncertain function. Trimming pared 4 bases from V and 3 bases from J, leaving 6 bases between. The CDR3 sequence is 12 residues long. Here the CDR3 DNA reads TGCGCCAGCAGTCTGCGGGACACTGAAGCTTTCTTT. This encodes CASSLRDTEAFF.

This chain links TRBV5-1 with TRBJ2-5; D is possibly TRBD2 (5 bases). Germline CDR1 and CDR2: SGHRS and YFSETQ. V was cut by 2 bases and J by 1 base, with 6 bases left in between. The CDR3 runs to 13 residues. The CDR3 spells CASSFTSQETQYF. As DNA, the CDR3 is TGCGCCAGCAGCTTCACTAGCCAAGAGACCCAGTACTTC.

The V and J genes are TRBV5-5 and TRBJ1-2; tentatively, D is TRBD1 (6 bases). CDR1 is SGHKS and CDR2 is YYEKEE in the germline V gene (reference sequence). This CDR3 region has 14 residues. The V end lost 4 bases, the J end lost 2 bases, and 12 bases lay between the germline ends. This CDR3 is CASSPGHGNYGYTF. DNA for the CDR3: TGTGCCAGCAGCCCGGGACATGGAAACTATGGCTACACCTTC.

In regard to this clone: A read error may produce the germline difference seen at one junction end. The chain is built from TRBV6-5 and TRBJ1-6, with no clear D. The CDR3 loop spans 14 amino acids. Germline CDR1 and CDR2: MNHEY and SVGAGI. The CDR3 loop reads CASSYSAIDSPPHF. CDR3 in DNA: TGTGCCAGCAGTTACTCTGCAATAGATTCACCCCCCCACTTT.

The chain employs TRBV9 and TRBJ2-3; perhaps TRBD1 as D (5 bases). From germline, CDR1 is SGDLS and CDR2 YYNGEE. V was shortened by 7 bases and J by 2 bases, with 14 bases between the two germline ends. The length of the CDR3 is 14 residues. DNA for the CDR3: TGTGCCAGCCAGGGCGGTAAAAACACAGATACGCAGTATTTT. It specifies CASQGGKNTDTQYF.

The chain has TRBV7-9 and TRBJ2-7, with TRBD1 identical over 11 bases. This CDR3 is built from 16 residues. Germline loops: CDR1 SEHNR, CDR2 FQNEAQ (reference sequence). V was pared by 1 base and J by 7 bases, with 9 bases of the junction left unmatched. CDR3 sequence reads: CASSLDIGQGAWEQYF. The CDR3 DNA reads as TGTGCCAGCAGCTTAGACATCGGACAGGGGGCATGGGAGCAGTACTTC.

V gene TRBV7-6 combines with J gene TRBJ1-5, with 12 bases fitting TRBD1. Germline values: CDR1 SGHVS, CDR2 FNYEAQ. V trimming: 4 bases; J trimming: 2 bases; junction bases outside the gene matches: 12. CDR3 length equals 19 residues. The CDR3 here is CASSSELGTGGLGNQPQHF. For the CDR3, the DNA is TGTGCCAGCAGCTCAGAGCTAGGGACAGGGGGCCTTGGCAATCAGCCCCAGCATTTT.

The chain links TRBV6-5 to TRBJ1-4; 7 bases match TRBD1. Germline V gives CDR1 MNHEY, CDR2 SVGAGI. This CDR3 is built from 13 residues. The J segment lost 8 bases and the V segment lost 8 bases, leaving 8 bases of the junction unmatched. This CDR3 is CASSRQGREKLFF. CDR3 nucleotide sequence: TGTGCCAGCTCCAGACAGGGACGGGAAAAACTGTTTTTT.

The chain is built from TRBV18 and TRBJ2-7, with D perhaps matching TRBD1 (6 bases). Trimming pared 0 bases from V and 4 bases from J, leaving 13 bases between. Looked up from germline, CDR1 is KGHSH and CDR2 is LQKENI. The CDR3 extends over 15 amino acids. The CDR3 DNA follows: TGTGCCAGCTCACCACCGGGACAAAATTTTTACGAGCAGTACTTC. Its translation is CASSPPGQNFYEQYF.

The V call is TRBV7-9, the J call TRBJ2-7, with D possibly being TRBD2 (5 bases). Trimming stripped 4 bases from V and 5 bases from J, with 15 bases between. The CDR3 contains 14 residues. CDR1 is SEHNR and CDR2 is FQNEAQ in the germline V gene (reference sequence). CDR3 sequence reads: CASSSGLVRNEQYF. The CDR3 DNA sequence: TGTGCCAGCAGCTCTGGACTGGTTAGGAACGAGCAGTACTTC.

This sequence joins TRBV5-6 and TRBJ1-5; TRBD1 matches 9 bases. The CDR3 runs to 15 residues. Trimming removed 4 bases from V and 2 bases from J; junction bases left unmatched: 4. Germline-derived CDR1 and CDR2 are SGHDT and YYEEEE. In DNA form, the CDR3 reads TGTGCCAGCAGCAGCCGGGACAGGGGCAATCAGCCCCAGCATTTT. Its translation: CASSSRDRGNQPQHF.